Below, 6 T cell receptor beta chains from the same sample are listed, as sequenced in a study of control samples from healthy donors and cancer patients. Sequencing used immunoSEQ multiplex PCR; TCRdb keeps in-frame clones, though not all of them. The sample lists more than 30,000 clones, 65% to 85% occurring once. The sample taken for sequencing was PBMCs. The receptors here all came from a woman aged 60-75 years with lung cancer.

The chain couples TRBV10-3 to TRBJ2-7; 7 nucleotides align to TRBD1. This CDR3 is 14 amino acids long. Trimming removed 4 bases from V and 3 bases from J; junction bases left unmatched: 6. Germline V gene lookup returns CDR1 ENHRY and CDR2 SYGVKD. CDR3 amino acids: CAISGPTGVYEQYF. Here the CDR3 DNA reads TGTGCCATCAGTGGGCCCACAGGGGTCTACGAGCAGTACTTC.

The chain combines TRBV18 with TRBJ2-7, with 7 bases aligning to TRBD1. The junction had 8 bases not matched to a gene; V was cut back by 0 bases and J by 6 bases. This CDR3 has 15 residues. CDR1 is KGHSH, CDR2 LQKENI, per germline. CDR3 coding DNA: TGTGCCAGCTCACCACCGCAGGGGGTGGCTCTCGAGCAGTACTTC. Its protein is CASSPPQGVALEQYF.

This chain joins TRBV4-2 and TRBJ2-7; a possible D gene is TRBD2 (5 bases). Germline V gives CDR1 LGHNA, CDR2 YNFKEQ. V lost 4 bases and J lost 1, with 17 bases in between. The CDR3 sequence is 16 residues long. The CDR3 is CASSPNRGAESYEQYF. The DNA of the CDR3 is TGTGCCAGCAGCCCCAACCGGGGAGCGGAGTCCTACGAGCAGTACTTC.

CDR3 region: CASSFGGRDTQYF. The CDR3 coding sequence is TGTGCCAGCAGCTTCGGAGGAAGGGATACGCAGTATTTT. The chain has TRBV11-2 and TRBJ2-3, with D perhaps matching TRBD2 (5 bases). CDR3 length equals 13 residues. Germline V gene lookup returns CDR1 SGHAT and CDR2 FQNNGV. Trimming took off 3 bases at V and 6 bases at J, with 10 bases between the two ends.

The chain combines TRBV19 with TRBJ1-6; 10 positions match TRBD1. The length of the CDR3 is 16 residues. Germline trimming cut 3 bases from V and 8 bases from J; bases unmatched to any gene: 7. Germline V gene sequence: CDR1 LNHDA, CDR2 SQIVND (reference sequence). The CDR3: CASSILTGTGDSPLHF. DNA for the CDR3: TGTGCCAGTAGTATTCTCACCGGGACAGGGGATTCACCCCTCCACTTT. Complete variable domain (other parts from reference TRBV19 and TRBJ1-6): DGGITQSPKYLFRKEGQNVTLSCEQNLNHDAMYWYRQDPGQGLRLIYYSQIVNDFQKGDIAEGYSVSREKKESFPLTVTSAQKNPTAFYLCASSILTGTGDSPLHFGNGTRLTVT.

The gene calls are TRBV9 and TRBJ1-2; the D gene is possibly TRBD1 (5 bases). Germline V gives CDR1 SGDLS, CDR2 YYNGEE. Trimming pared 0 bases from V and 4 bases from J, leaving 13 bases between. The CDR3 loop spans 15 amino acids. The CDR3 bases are TGTGCCAGCAGCGTAGAGGAGGGGAGGGTCTATGGCTACACCTTC. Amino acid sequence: CASSVEEGRVYGYTF.